This T cell receptor beta chain was profiled in a study of blood T cell repertoires in COVID-19. Study information: PBMCs, B-cell-depleted T cells, or T cells were the source of the cDNA or gDNA that made up the material.

This CDR3 contains 16 residues. V was pared by 6 bases and J by 5 bases, with 19 bases between. Profiled with immunoSEQ multiplex PCR; TCRdb holds only in-frame clones, not every one. The sample yields 200,000 to 300,000 clones, 75% to 85% seen once. This receptor was identified in a woman older than 75 with COVID-19, enrolled during active disease. Sequences were obtained from peripheral blood. This rearrangement joins TRBV23-1 to TRBJ1-4, with a tentative D call TRBD1 (6 bases). TRBV23-1 is identified as an open reading frame with a role that is uncertain. The CDR3 DNA reads as TGCGCCAGCAGCCTTTCATCTTCAGGGGACAATGAAAAACTGTTTTTT. Protein: CASSLSSSGDNEKLFF.